This T cell receptor beta chain is drawn from a study of identical twins. Unique molecular identifiers were present on cDNA, and template switching added a universal primer site. TCRdb ran MiXCR on the 5' RACE reads and lists one entry per CDR3 protein. The sample has around 680,000 distinct CDR3 sequences, 8.5% to 9.5% seen once. CDR3 length: 14 amino acids. V was pared by 2 bases and J by 2 bases, with 10 bases between. Germline V lookup: CDR1 LGHNA, CDR2 YNFKEQ. Healthy Caucasian individuals made up all the donors. Separately, the same data were catalogued under a study of yellow fever vaccine responses in identical twins. That study adds: Vaccine-induced T cell responses in twins were reportedly observed to appear partly convergent, partly personalized.

The sequence was obtained from a woman between 18 and 30 years old in good health. Sequenced sample: PBMCs. The chain uses TRBV4-2 and TRBJ2-7; perhaps TRBD2 as D (6 bases). CDR3 protein: CASSQMAGTYEQYF. In nucleotides, the CDR3 is TGTGCCAGCAGCCAAATGGCGGGGACCTACGAGCAGTACTTC.